This TCR beta chain was captured by sequencing in a study of T cell responses to AZD1222 COVID-19 vaccine. Produced via immunoSEQ multiplex PCR; TCRdb's table is partial and in-frame only. The sample has under 200,000 clones; roughly nine tenths are singletons. Germline CDR1 and CDR2: MGHDK and SYGVNS. The CDR3 covers 14 residues. The germline V and J ends were trimmed by 5 bases and 8 bases, with 15 bases remaining between them. The receptor's source is an adult in good health. The sequenced sample was peripheral blood, obtained on day 0 of AZD1222 vaccination. The chain combines TRBV25-1 with TRBJ1-4, with D perhaps matching TRBD1 (5 bases). CDR3 in DNA: TGTGCCAGCAGTTCAGAATACGGGGCGGAAAAACTGTTTTTT. Translated: CASSSEYGAEKLFF.